Listed here are 25 T cell receptor beta chains from one sample, sequenced in a study of tissue T cells after allogeneic stem cell transplantation. Repertoires were generated with immunoSEQ multiplex PCR, while TCRdb's copy carries only in-frame clones and drops some. The repertoire holds around 2,000 clones, with 51% as singletons. Indicated time point: mouse harvest day 14 after allogeneic transplant. Tail vein injection delivered 10^7 T-cell-depleted bone marrow cells and 10^6 splenic CD5+ T cells. Sequencing used lymph node tissue. The receptors shown here come from a female BALB/c mouse given C57BL/6 T cells with graft-versus-host disease after an allogeneic hematopoietic cell transplant.

On this clone itself: All gene names here are mouse names. Read data end 1 residue before the CDR3 end; the end is taken from the germline J gene. This rearrangement joins TRBV3 to TRBJ2-1; a possible D gene is TRBD1 (6 bases). CDR1 and CDR2 from the germline V gene are SNHLY and FYNGKV (reference sequence). This CDR3 is built from 14 residues. Trimming pared 3 bases from V and 1 base from J, leaving 7 bases between. The CDR3 bases that were read are TGTGCCAGCAGCTTTGGACAGAACTATGCTGAGCAGTTC. This gives the protein CASSFGQNYAEQF. The entire CDR3 sequence reads CASSFGQNYAEQFF.

This clone is large in the sample. Each gene name is a mouse one. The sequence runs out 1 residue before the end of the CDR3; the remainder is reconstructed from the germline J gene. The rearrangement uses TRBV15 and TRBJ1-2, with D perhaps matching TRBD1 (6 bases). Per the germline V gene, CDR1 is SGHND and CDR2 is FRSKSL. The CDR3 contains 12 residues. The V and J ends lost 5 bases and 10 bases respectively, with 14 bases between them. This chain's CDR3 is CASSLTGEGYTF. The DNA read from the CDR3 is TGTGCCAGCAGTCTGACAGGAGAGGGCTACACC.

This clone was seen a single time. Genes and germline are mouse. The CDR3 end falls 1 residue outside the read, so it is completed with the germline J gene. V usage is TRBV3 and J usage is TRBJ2-1, with TRBD2 matching 11 bases. Looked up from germline, CDR1 is SNHLY and CDR2 is FYNGKV (reference sequence). Trimming cost V 1 base and J 3 bases; bases outside gene matches: 5. CDR3 length equals 17 residues. The CDR3 bases that were read are TGTGCCAGCAGCTTAGACTGGGGGGGCGATGGCTATGCTGAGCAGTTC. Protein sequence: CASSLDWGGDGYAEQF. The whole CDR3 region reads CASSLDWGGDGYAEQFF.

This clone turned up a few times. All gene names here are mouse names. The missing CDR3 end, 1 residue past where the read stops, is filled in from the germline J gene. V and J are TRBV1 and TRBJ2-7; 12 nucleotides match TRBD2. V shed 4 bases and J 3 bases; nucleotides not matched to a gene: 1. CDR1 and CDR2 from the germline V gene are NSQYPW and LRSPGD (reference sequence). The CDR3 contains 14 residues. The CDR3 bases that were read are TGCACCTGCAGTGGGACTGGGGGGGGCTATGAACAGTAC. It translates to CTCSGTGGGYEQY. The CDR3 in full is CTCSGTGGGYEQYF.

In regard to this clone: Gene names are mouse gene names. The observed sequence ends 1 residue before the CDR3 terminus, with the missing tail filled in from the germline J gene. The chain couples TRBV13-2 to TRBJ2-7; TRBD2 matches 11 bases. Germline V gene lookup returns CDR1 NNHNN and CDR2 SYGAGS (reference sequence). V dropped 0 bases and J dropped 7; count of bases not matched to a gene: 3. CDR3 length: 14 amino acids. The CDR3 reads CASGDALGGREQYF. The covered CDR3 bases are TGTGCCAGCGGTGATGCACTGGGGGGGCGGGAACAGTAC.

Worth noting for this clone: Gene names are the mouse ones. The sequence runs out 1 residue before the end of the CDR3; the remainder is reconstructed from the germline J gene. This sample includes further DNA sequences coding for the same CDR3. V is TRBV12-2 and J is TRBJ1-3, with TRBD1 matching 7 bases. CDR1 and CDR2 (germline): SGHLS, HYDKME. The CDR3 spans 16 residues. Trimming removed 0 bases from V and 0 bases from J; junction bases left unmatched: 4. Incomplete CDR3 DNA: TGTGCCAGCTCTCTCGAGACAGGGAATTCTGGAAATACGCTCTAT. Amino acids: CASSLETGNSGNTLY. The whole CDR3 protein reads CASSLETGNSGNTLYF.

Of note for this clone: Genes and germline come from the mouse. The CDR3 goes on 1 residue after the read ends, and that part is filled in from the germline J gene. The V and J genes are TRBV16 and TRBJ2-3; no firm D call. This CDR3 spans 15 amino acids. With 1 base removed from V and 0 bases from J, the gap between germline ends came to 8 bases. From germline, CDR1 is SGHSA and CDR2 FRNQAP. The sequenced part of the CDR3 DNA is TGTGCAAGCAGCTTAGTCACAGCTAGTGCAGAAACGCTGTAT. Translation gives CASSLVTASAETLY. The full CDR3 protein is CASSLVTASAETLYF.

This clone is medium-sized within its sample. The gene names here belong to mouse. The read halts 1 residue ahead of the CDR3 end, with the missing end drawn from the germline J gene. The chain employs TRBV3 and TRBJ2-7; D is perhaps TRBD1 (6 bases). Germline CDR1 SNHLY, CDR2 FYNGKV (reference sequence). The V and J ends lost 1 base and 4 bases respectively, with 11 bases between them. The CDR3 runs 14 residues. The sequenced part of the CDR3 DNA is TGTGCCAGCAGCTTAGGAGTGACAGGATATGAACAGTAC. It codes for CASSLGVTGYEQY. The full CDR3 is CASSLGVTGYEQYF. Full variable domain (missing parts from reference TRBV3 and TRBJ2-7): GPKVLQIPSHQIIDMGQMVTLNCDPVSNHLYFYWYKQILGQQMEFLVNFYNGKVMEKSKLFKDQFSVERPDGSYFTLKIQPTALEDSAVYFCASSLGVTGYEQYFGPGTRLTVL.

There are a few counts of this clone. The gene symbols are mouse symbols. The read ends 1 residue early relative to the CDR3; the germline J gene fills the gap. V usage is TRBV13-1 and J usage is TRBJ2-7, with a weak D call TRBD2 (6 bases). The CDR3 runs to 13 residues. Germline CDR1 and CDR2: NSHNY and SYGAGN. V gave up 1 base and J gave up 4 bases, with 9 bases separating them. The chain's CDR3 is CASSDLLGYEQYF. The sequenced part of the CDR3 DNA is TGTGCCAGCAGTGATCTCCTGGGGTATGAACAGTAC.

Comment on this clone: Germline and genes: mouse. The CDR3 is cut off 1 residue early in the read; its end comes from the germline J gene. J is TRBJ1-5 and V is TRBV23. This CDR3 has 13 residues. Germline values: CDR1 KGHTA, CDR2 FQNQQP. Partial CDR3 DNA: TGCTCCAGCAGCCAGGACGGGGAGGAGGCTCCGCTT. Translation gives CSSSQDGEEAPL. The CDR3, in full, reads CSSSQDGEEAPLF.

Worth noting for this clone: Gene names are mouse gene names. The DNA ends 1 residue before the CDR3 does, and the rest of the CDR3 is filled in from the germline J gene. The chain links TRBV13-3 to TRBJ2-5, with 14 bases identical to TRBD2. The CDR3 loop spans 14 amino acids. CDR1 is NNHDY and CDR2 is SYVADS in the germline V gene. The V and J ends lost 7 bases and 6 bases, in that order; junction bases with no gene match: 4. CDR3 bases read: TGTGCCAGCGGGGACTGGGGGGGCGATGACACCCAGTAC. Protein product: CASGDWGGDDTQY. The CDR3 as a whole reads CASGDWGGDDTQYF.

By share, this clone ranks as large. Mouse gene names apply. The read halts 1 residue ahead of the CDR3 end, with the missing end drawn from the germline J gene. The V call is TRBV19, the J call TRBJ1-4, with D unclear. Germline V CDR1 and CDR2: FNHDT, SITEND (reference sequence). The CDR3 covers 15 residues. Trimming shortened V by 5 bases and J by 0 bases, and 11 bases separated the two germline ends. The CDR3 bases that were read are TGTGCCAGCAGCGATCAAGAAATTTCCAACGAAAGATTATTT. Its translation is CASSDQEISNERLF. The complete CDR3 sequence is CASSDQEISNERLFF.

On this clone itself: Gene names are mouse gene names. CDR3 DNA (partial): TGTGCCAGCAGCCTCAAAATTAGTGCAGAAACGCTGTAT. This gives the protein CASSLKISAETLY. The full CDR3 reads CASSLKISAETLYF. This chain connects TRBV3 to TRBJ2-3; D call uncertain. Read coverage stops 1 residue before the CDR3 terminus; the germline J gene supplies the remainder. Trimming took off 5 bases at V and 0 bases at J, with 9 bases between the two ends. The CDR3 consists of 14 residues. Germline V CDR1 and CDR2: SNHLY, FYNGKV (reference sequence). The full variable domain, with the rest looked up from reference TRBV3 and TRBJ2-3, is GPKVLQIPSHQIIDMGQMVTLNCDPVSNHLYFYWYKQILGQQMEFLVNFYNGKVMEKSKLFKDQFSVERPDGSYFTLKIQPTALEDSAVYFCASSLKISAETLYFGSGTRLTVL.

This clone has only a few counts. Here the gene names and germline are mouse. The CDR3 end is not reached by the read, which stops 1 residue before it; the germline J gene fills it in. The V call is TRBV16, the J call TRBJ2-4; 12 bases line up with TRBD1. CDR3 length: 13 residues. Trimming took 5 bases from V and 8 from J; bases not matched to a gene: 2. Germline lookup yields CDR1 SGHSA and CDR2 FRNQAP. CDR3 sequence: CASSLGQGATLYF. The sequenced CDR3 bases are TGTGCAAGCAGCCTGGGACAGGGGGCCACCTTGTAC.

This clone is classed as large. Gene names refer to mouse genes. With the read ending 1 residue before the CDR3 end, the germline J gene is used to fill in that end. The V and J genes are TRBV19 and TRBJ2-1; 9 nucleotides line up with TRBD2. CDR3 length: 14 amino acids. The germline V gene encodes CDR1 FNHDT and CDR2 SITEND (reference sequence). V gave up 4 bases and J gave up 3 bases; unmatched junction bases: 2. The sequenced part of the CDR3 DNA is TGTGCCAGCAGTCCTGGGGGGGTCTATGCTGAGCAGTTC. Its protein product is CASSPGGVYAEQF. The full CDR3 sequence reads CASSPGGVYAEQFF.

This clone was picked up a small number of times. Genes and germline are mouse. The CDR3 goes on 1 residue after the read ends, and that part is filled in from the germline J gene. The chain combines TRBV29 with TRBJ2-7; 7 bases are shared with TRBD2. The germline V gene encodes CDR1 MSHET and CDR2 SYDVDS. This CDR3 has 11 amino acids. With V trimmed by 11 bases and J by 2 bases, 3 bases remained unmatched. This CDR3 reads CAGGEPYEQYF. CDR3 DNA, as far as it was read: TGTGCTGGGGGGGAGCCCTATGAACAGTAC.

Sample share makes this clone large (0.1 to 1%). Mouse gene names and germline throughout. Read data end 1 residue before the CDR3 end; the end is taken from the germline J gene. The V call is TRBV2, the J call TRBJ2-1; D gene unclear. This CDR3 contains 16 residues. Trimming took 0 bases from V and 0 from J, leaving 9 bases between them. From germline, CDR1 is LGHNA and CDR2 YSYQKL. The CDR3 DNA, read in part, is TGTGCCAGCAGCCAAGATACCTTCCTTAACTATGCTGAGCAGTTC. Its translation is CASSQDTFLNYAEQF. The full-length CDR3 reads as CASSQDTFLNYAEQFF.

For this clone: Gene and germline names: mouse. The sequenced part of the CDR3 DNA is TGTGCCAGCAGTCTGGGGACAAACACCGGGCAGCTCTAC. Its translation: CASSLGTNTGQLY. The CDR3, in full, reads CASSLGTNTGQLYF. The chain combines TRBV24 with TRBJ2-2; D not certain. Read data end 1 residue before the CDR3 end; the end is taken from the germline J gene. V was cut by 2 bases and J by 0 bases, with 4 bases left in between. The CDR3 sequence is 14 residues long. Per the germline V gene, CDR1 is KGHTA and CDR2 is FRNEEI.

About this clone: Gene names are the mouse ones. The sequence runs out 1 residue before the end of the CDR3; the remainder is reconstructed from the germline J gene. The chain is built from TRBV26 and TRBJ2-5; D is possibly TRBD1 (6 bases). The CDR3 covers 14 residues. Germline V gene sequence: CDR1 KGHPV, CDR2 FQNQEV (reference sequence). Between the trimmed V and J ends, which lost 4 bases and 2 bases, there was a span of 10 bases. The covered CDR3 bases are TGTGCCAGCAGTCCCCGGGACATCCAAGACACCCAGTAC. It codes for CASSPRDIQDTQY. The whole CDR3 is CASSPRDIQDTQYF.

In this sample, this clone is large. The germline and genes are mouse ones. The CDR3 is cut off 1 residue early in the read; its end comes from the germline J gene. The V gene is TRBV31, the J gene TRBJ2-7; D is perhaps TRBD1 (5 bases). The germline gives CDR1 GKSSPN, CDR2 SITVG. This CDR3 region has 11 residues. V was clipped by 4 bases and J by 4 bases, with 8 bases between them. The CDR3 loop is CAWTSGYEQYF. CDR3 DNA (partial): TGTGCCTGGACCTCAGGGTATGAACAGTAC.

This clone is classed as medium-sized (0.01 to 0.1%). Here the gene names and germline are mouse. Coverage ceases 1 residue before the CDR3 finishes, and the germline J gene fills in the end. The chain couples TRBV1 to TRBJ2-7; TRBD1 matches at 7 bases. The V gene end was trimmed by 3 bases and the J gene end by 0 bases; junction bases not matched to a gene: 2. Germline V gene sequence: CDR1 NSQYPW, CDR2 LRSPGD (reference sequence). The CDR3 has 14 residues. CDR3 bases read: TGCACCTGCAGTGCCAGGGGGAGCTCCTATGAACAGTAC. Its translation is CTCSARGSSYEQY. The complete CDR3 protein is CTCSARGSSYEQYF.

As to this clone: Each gene name is a mouse one. The CDR3 protein is CASSRGSGNTLYF. CDR3 DNA (partial): TGTGCCAGCAGTCGGGGTTCTGGAAATACGCTCTAT. The chain carries TRBV13-1 and TRBJ1-3, with D unresolved. The missing CDR3 end, 1 residue past where the read stops, is filled in from the germline J gene. The CDR3 loop spans 13 amino acids. Germline CDR1 is NSHNY and CDR2 is SYGAGN. The ends were cut back, 4 bases at V and 0 bases at J, with 5 bases in the middle.

In the case of this clone: Gene names refer to mouse genes. The read stops 1 residue short of the end of the CDR3; the missing end is completed from the germline J gene. This sequence joins TRBV19 and TRBJ2-5; D gene ambiguous. The CDR3 runs to 14 residues. Trimming removed 5 bases from V and 0 bases from J, with 10 bases in between. Germline V CDR1 and CDR2: FNHDT, SITEND (reference sequence). The part of the CDR3 DNA that was read is TGTGCCAGCAGCCCCGGCCTTAACCAAGACACCCAGTAC. It specifies CASSPGLNQDTQY. The whole CDR3 reads CASSPGLNQDTQYF.

Points on this clone: The genes are named according to mouse. The CDR3 end lies 1 residue beyond the end of the read and is filled in from the germline J gene. The rearrangement links TRBV12-1 to TRBJ2-7; 14 nucleotides agree with TRBD2. The germline gives CDR1 SGHSN, CDR2 HYEKVE. V lost 2 bases, J lost 6 bases, and 2 bases stayed unmatched. The CDR3 covers 14 residues. CDR3 protein: CASSPGLGGREQYF. CDR3 DNA (partial): TGTGCCAGCTCTCCGGGACTGGGGGGGCGTGAACAGTAC. Looking up the rest from reference TRBV12-1 and TRBJ2-7 gives the full variable domain: DSGVVQSPRHIIKEKGGRSVLTCIPISGHSNVVWYQQTLGKELKFLIQHYEKVERDKGFLPSRFSVQQFDDYHSEMNMSALELEDSAMYFCASSPGLGGREQYFGPGTRLTVL.

This clone was seen only a few times. These gene names are mouse names. The read halts 1 residue ahead of the CDR3 end, with the missing end drawn from the germline J gene. The chain joins TRBV4 to TRBJ2-7; D is perhaps TRBD2 (6 bases). CDR1 LGHDT and CDR2 YNNKQL come from the germline V gene (reference sequence). The CDR3 length is 14 residues. Trimming took off 4 bases at V and 0 bases at J, with 10 bases between the two ends. The part of the CDR3 DNA that was read is TGTGCCAGCAGCTCCTGGGACTTCTCCTATGAACAGTAC. Translating gives CASSSWDFSYEQY. The entire CDR3 protein reads CASSSWDFSYEQYF.